These T cell receptor beta chains were read from a single sample in a study of CD8 T cells in ankylosing spondylitis. TCRdb recomputed calls from the 5' RACE reads with MiXCR, one row per CDR3 protein. Of fewer than 550,000 distinct CDR3 sequences listed, roughly 5% are singletons. The sample consisted of blood, either unsorted or a sorted T cell fraction (not recorded which). Receptors were obtained from a male donor with ankylosing spondylitis. Each CDR3 is given without its conserved first and last residue.

TRBV3-1	TRBJ1-1	ASSQEGTGSEAF
TRBV20-1	TRBJ1-2	SARDSTGDSST
TRBV12-3/TRBV12-4	TRBJ1-4	ASSQIREKLF
TRBV6-5	TRBJ1-1	ASSYSGYDPAF
TRBV20-1	TRBJ2-1	SARTGNNEQF
TRBV20-1	TRBJ1-1	SAHGTVRTEAF
TRBV6-4	TRBJ1-2	ASITGTGNYGYT
TRBV20-1	TRBJ2-3	SARSGRGYTDTQY
TRBV7-8	TRBJ2-7	ASSSPRAGSYEQY
TRBV28	TRBJ2-5	ASSPTLKPDQETQY
TRBV9	TRBJ2-1	ASSVRRGGYNEQF
TRBV5-1	TRBJ2-1	ASSLTSGRPGSYNEQF